The present TCR beta chain was sequenced within a study of beta chain features in type 1 diabetes (dated by TCRdb to 2016 to 2019). The study in broad terms: Mean age, gender distribution, total cell number and subset yield did not differ between patients and healthy donors. A total of under 120,000,000 sorted cells were examined across all samples, and RNA yield correlated strongly with the number of cells per subset. In the study, TCRB repertoires of sorted circulating CD4+ T cell subsets from recently diagnosed type 1 diabetes patients were compared with those of matched healthy donors. Naive and central memory subsets were obtained from all 30 or so donors, but regulatory and stem cell-like memory subsets were isolated from only 8 patients and roughly 8 healthy donors.

Broader findings and caveats from the paper: Sequencing cDNA rather than genomic DNA could over-represent highly expressing activated cells, although activation and CD3 levels did not differ between groups. At VDJ recombination sites, type 1 diabetes patients had fewer insertions and more deleted nucleotides, which implies abnormalities in thymic rearrangement. The naive, central memory and regulatory TCRB repertoires appeared to resemble one another more closely among patients than among healthy donors. In all four CD4+ subsets, TCRB CDR3 length was moderately but significantly shorter in type 1 diabetes patients. HLA sub-analyses involved small numbers of individuals, so any influence of HLA type on TCRB rearrangement remained unresolved. Shorter templates might be favored by PCR, yet because patient and control samples were amplified and corrected together, any such skew would affect both groups equally.

In regard to this clone: Its cognate antigen has yet to be identified. Base qualities are not provided; no much larger clone lies one nucleotide away.

All of the isolated RNA was reverse transcribed with the High Capacity cDNA Reverse Transcription Kit, so expressed TCRB transcripts were sequenced. Deep immunoSEQ sequencing was performed on naive, central memory and regulatory T cell samples, with an average of approximately 4 million total reads per sample. Sorted cells were lysed in RLT buffer and RNA was extracted with DNase-treated RNeasy Micro or Mini kits, depending on cell number. Each cell subset was processed separately to prevent cross-contamination, with patient and healthy donor samples processed together. TCRB sequences were amplified from cDNA with the immunoSEQ multiplex PCR, producing 87-bp fragments spanning the CDR3 region. Sequencing of the amplicons was performed on the Illumina HiSeq platform. Concerning the study's data processing: Synthetic template baselines were used to correct PCR bias computationally, reads within Hamming distance 2 were collapsed, and singletons that could not be merged were discarded. By aligning reads against IMGT, V, D and J genes, CDR3 length, and insertions or deletions at six rearrangement sites were assigned. Clonotype counts were normalized to sorted cell number within each subset before computing true diversity and Gini coefficients with the tcR R package. The overlap coefficient, calculated on TCRB nucleotide sequences, was used to quantify repertoire sharing. As a proxy for the pre-selection repertoire, out-of-frame TCRB sequences from naive cells were analyzed. In its TCRdb copy, this immuneACCESS table keeps in-frame sequences only and misses some clones. Where compared with another copy, unresolved V genes explain less than half of these, and the others have no known cause. V, J and clone size derive from that table, while D and trimming were established from the DNA sequence. The sample data list 550,000 to 850,000 clones, and over 10% of these were observed just once. Jointly, the top ten make up around 0.022% of the sample.

Each donor gave one peripheral blood draw, averaging approximately 120 mL, which was collected into heparinised tubes. A BD FACSAria II and a panel including CD45RO, CCR7, CD25, CD127, CD95 and CD27 were used to sort naive, central memory, regulatory and stem cell-like memory CD4+ T cells. Purity was above 95% for every sorted population. Right away, PBMCs were isolated by Lymphoprep density gradient centrifugation and were stained directly, with no culture step. To minimize batch effects, samples were stained and sorted in pairs, one healthy donor with one patient per experiment. This sequence originates from a man younger than 35 with type 1 diabetes. Input material: naive CD4+ T cells from blood. The cell subset or site label, as the study defines it: true naive CD4+ T cells.

The nucleotides read TGTGCCAGCAGCGCCGCTACAGGGATCTACGAGCAGTACTTC. Translated, it reads CASSAATGIYEQYF. The rearranged chain carries TRBV13 and TRBJ2-7, with a tentative D gene TRBD1 over 6 matching bases. Trimming takes 5 bases from V and 3 bases from J, and the germline ends sit 14 bases apart. From the germline V gene (reference sequence), CDR1 is PRHDT and CDR2 is FYEKMQ. The CDR3, cysteine through phenylalanine, is 14 amino acids long. Only the CDR3 DNA is retained, 42 bases long and in frame from the first base.